The 4 T cell receptor beta chains reported below all come from one sample, sequenced in a study of a mutant IDH1 vaccine in newly diagnosed glioma. The sample's time point: week 11, during vaccination. The investigators gave 300 ug of mutant IDH1 20-mer peptide in each vaccine dose, together with topical imiquimod. Their antigens are not known. Clones were sequenced by immunoSEQ multiplex PCR, and TCRdb holds only the in-frame ones, with some missing. The profile covers 50,000 to 65,000 clones, with 84% appearing a single time and around 8.3% taken by the ten largest. The sequencing here drew on PBMCs, taken from a glioma patient whose treatment included an IDH1 peptide vaccine. These receptors originate from a woman aged 50 to 65 with glioma.

The V call is TRBV30, the J call TRBJ2-3; 8 bases fit TRBD1. The trim removed 8 bases at V and 0 bases at J, leaving 4 bases unmatched. The CDR3 loop spans 13 amino acids. Germline V gene lookup returns CDR1 GTSNPN and CDR2 SVGIG (reference sequence). In nucleotides, the CDR3 is TGTGCCACACACAGGGGGAGCACAGATACGCAGTATTTT. Its translation is CATHRGSTDTQYF.

This chain connects TRBV30 to TRBJ2-5; D might be TRBD2 (6 bases). CDR1 is GTSNPN, CDR2 SVGIG, per germline (reference sequence). The CDR3 extends over 12 amino acids. Trimming pared 2 bases from V and 5 bases from J, leaving 9 bases between. CDR3 residues: CAWSLGGETQYF. As DNA, the CDR3 is TGTGCCTGGAGTCTCGGGGGTGAGACCCAGTACTTC.

This clone occurred once. The V and J genes are TRBV9 and TRBJ1-3, with no clear D. With 0 bases removed from V and 3 bases from J, the gap between germline ends came to 7 bases. The germline gives CDR1 SGDLS, CDR2 YYNGEE. The CDR3 is made up of 14 amino acids. CDR3 DNA: TGTGCCAGCAGCGTAGACTCTGATGGAAACACCATATATTTT. Translation: CASSVDSDGNTIYF.

This chain uses TRBV5-4 with TRBJ2-1; 9 bases align to TRBD1. Germline-derived CDR1 and CDR2 are SGHNT and YYREEE (reference sequence). V shed 4 bases, J shed 7 bases, and the junction held 6 bases outside the gene matches. This CDR3 comprises 14 residues. CDR3 sequence reads: CASSPMTGGNEQFF. DNA of the CDR3: TGTGCCAGCAGCCCGATGACAGGGGGAAATGAGCAGTTCTTC.